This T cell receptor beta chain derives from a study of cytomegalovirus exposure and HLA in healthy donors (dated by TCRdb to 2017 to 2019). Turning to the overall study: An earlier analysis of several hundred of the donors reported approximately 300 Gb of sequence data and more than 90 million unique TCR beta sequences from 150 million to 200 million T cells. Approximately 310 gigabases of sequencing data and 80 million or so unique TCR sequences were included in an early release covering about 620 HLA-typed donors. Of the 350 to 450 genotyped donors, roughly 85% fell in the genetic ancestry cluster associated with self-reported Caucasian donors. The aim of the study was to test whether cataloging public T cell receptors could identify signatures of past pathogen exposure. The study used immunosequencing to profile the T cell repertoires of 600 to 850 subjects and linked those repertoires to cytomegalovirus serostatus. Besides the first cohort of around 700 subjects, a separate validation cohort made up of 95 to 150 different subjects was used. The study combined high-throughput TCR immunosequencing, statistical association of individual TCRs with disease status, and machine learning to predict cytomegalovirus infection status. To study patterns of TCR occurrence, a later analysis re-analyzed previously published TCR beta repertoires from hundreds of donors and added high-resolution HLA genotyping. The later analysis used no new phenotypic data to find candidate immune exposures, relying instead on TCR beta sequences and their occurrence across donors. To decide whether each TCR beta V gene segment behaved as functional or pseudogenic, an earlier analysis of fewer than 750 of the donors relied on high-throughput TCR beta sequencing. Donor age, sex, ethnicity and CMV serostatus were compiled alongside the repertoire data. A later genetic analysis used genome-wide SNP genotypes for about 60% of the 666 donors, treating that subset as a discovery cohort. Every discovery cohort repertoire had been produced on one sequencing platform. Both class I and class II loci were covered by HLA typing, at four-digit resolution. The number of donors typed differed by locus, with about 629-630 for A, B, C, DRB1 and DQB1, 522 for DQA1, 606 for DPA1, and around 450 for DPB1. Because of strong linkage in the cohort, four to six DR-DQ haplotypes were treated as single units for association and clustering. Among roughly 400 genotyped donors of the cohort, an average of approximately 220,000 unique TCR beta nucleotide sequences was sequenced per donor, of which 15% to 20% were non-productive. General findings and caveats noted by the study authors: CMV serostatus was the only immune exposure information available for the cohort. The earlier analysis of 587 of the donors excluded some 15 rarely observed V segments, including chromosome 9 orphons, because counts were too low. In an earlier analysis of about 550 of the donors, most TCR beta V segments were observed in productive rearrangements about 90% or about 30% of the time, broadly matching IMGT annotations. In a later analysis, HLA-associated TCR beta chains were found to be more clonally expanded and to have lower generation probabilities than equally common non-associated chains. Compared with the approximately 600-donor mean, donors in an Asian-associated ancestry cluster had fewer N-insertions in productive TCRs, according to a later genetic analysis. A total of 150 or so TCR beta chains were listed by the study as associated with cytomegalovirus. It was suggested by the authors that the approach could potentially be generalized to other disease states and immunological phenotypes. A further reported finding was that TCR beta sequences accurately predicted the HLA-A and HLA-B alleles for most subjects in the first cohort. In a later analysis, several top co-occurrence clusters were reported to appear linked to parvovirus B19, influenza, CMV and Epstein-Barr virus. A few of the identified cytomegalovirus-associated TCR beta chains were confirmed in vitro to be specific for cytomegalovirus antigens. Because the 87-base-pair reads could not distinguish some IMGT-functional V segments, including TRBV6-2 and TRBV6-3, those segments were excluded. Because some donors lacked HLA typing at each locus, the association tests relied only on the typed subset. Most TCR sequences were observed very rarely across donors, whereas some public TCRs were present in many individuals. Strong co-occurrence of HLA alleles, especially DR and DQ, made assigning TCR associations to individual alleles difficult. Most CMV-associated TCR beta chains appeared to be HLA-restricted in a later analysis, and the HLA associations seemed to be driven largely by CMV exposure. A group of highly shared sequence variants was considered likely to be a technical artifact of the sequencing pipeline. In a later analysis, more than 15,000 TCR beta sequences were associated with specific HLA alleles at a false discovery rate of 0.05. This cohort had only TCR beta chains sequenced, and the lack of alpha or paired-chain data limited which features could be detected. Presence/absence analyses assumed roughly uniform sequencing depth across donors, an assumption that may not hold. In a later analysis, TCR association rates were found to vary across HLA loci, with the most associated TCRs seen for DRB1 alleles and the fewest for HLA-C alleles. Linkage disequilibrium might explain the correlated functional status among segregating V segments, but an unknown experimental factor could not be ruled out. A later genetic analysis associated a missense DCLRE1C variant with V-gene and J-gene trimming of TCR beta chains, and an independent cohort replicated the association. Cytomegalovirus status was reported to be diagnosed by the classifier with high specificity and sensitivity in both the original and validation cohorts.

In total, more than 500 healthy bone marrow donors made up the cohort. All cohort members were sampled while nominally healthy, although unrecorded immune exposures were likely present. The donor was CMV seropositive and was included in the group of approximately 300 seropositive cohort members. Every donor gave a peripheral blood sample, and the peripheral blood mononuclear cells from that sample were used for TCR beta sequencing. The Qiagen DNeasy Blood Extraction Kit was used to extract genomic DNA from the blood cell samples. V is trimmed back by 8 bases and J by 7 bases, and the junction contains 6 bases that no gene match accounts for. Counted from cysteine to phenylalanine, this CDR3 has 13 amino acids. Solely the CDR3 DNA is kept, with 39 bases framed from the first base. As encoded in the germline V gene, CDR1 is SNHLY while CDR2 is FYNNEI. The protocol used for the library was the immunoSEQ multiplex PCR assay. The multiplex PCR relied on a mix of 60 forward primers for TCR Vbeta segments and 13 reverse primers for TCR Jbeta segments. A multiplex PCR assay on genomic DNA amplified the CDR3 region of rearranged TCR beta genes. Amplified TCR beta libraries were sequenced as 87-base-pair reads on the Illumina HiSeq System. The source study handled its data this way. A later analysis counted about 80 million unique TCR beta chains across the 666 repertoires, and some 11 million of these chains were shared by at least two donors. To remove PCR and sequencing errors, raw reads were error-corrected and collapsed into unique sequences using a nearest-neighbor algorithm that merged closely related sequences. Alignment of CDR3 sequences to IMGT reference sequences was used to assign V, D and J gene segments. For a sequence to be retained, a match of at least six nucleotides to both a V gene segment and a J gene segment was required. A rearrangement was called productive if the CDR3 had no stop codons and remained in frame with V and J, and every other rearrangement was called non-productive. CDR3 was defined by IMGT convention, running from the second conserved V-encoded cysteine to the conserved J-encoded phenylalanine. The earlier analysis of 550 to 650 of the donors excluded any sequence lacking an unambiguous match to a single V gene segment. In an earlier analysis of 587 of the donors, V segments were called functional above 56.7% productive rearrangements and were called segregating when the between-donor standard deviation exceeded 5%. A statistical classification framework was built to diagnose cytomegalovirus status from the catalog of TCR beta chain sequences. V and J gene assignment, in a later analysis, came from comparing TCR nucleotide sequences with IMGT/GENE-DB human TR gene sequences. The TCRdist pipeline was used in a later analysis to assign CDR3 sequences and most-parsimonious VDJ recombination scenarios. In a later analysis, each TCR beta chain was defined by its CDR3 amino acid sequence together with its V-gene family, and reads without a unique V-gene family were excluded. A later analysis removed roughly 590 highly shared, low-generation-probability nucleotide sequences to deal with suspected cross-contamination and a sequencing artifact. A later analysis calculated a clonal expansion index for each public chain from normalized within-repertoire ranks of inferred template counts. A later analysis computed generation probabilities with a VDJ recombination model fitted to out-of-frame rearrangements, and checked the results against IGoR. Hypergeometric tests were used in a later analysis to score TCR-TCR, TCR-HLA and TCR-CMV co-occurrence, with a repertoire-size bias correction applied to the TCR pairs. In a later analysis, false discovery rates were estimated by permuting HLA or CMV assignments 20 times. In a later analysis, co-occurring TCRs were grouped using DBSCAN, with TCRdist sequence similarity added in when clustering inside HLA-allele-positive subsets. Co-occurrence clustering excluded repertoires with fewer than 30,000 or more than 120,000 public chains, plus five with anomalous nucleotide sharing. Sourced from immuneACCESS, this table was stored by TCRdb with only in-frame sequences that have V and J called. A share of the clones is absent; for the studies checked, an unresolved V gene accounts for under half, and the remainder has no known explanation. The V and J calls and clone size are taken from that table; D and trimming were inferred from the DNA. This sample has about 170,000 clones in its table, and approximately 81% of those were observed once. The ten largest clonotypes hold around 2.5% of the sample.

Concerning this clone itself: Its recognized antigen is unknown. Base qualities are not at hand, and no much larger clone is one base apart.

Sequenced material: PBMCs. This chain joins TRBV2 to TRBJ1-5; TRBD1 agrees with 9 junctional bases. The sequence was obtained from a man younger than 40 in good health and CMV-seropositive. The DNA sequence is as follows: TGTGCCAGCGGCGGGACAGGGAAGCAGCCCCAGCATTTT. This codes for CASGGTGKQPQHF. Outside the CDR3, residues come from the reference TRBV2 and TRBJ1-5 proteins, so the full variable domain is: EPEVTQTPSHQVTQMGQEVILRCVPISNHLYFYWYRQILGQKVEFLVSFYNNEISEKSEIFDDQFSVERPDGSNFTLKIRSTKLEDSAMYFCASGGTGKQPQHFGDGTRLSIL.